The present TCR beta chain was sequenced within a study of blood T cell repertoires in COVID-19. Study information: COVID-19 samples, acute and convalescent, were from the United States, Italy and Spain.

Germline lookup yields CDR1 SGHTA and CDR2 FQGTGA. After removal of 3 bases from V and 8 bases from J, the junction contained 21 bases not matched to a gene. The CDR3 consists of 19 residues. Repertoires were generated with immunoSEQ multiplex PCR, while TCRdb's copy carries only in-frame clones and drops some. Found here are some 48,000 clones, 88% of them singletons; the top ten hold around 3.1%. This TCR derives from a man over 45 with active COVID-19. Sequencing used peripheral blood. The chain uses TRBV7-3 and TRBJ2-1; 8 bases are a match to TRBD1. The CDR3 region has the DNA TGTGCCAGCAGCTTGGTACAGAGGAAGGGTTATACGGACAGGGATGAGCAGTTCTTC. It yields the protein CASSLVQRKGYTDRDEQFF.